This T cell receptor (beta chain) was captured by sequencing in a study of T-cell reconstitution after alpha-beta-depleted transplantation in children (dated by TCRdb to the mid-2010s). In terms of the full investigation: T-cell immune reconstitution after TCRalphabeta/CD19-depleted allogeneic hematopoietic cell transplantation in children was quantitatively tracked in the study by means of TCR repertoire profiling.

What the study reported, not specific to this receptor: About two months after transplant, the apparently early recovery of alphabetaT-cell counts reportedly depended on just several hundred clones that had expanded rapidly and came from non-depleted graft cells. Over subsequent months, a decline in hyperexpanded clone frequencies was noted, and after one year, T-cell counts and TCRbeta diversity were mostly ascribed to newly produced T cells. In some patients, high TCRbeta diversity at day 60 was attributed to recipient T cells and intrathymic progenitors that had survived conditioning.

V is shortened by 5 bases, J by 2 bases, and the region joining them spans 13 bases. CDR1 and CDR2 are drawn from the germline V gene: KGHSH, LQKENI. The CDR3 runs 14 residues from the cysteine to the phenylalanine. Just CDR3 DNA is preserved here, 42 bases in frame from base 1. Receptors were amplified or captured by PCR. TCRdb records Illumina HiSeq 2500 as the sequencer. TCR libraries were prepared with molecular barcoding, using unique molecular identifiers to normalize TCRbeta repertoire quantification. TCRdb reanalyzed the raw reads on its own, using fastp at Q25 for trimming and MiXCR for clone calling, and kept in-frame beta chains. Each entry is one CDR3 protein sequence, shown with its most common DNA and genes. Here the sample has 120,000 to 150,000 distinct CDR3 sequences; about 9% occur a single time. Roughly 20% of the sample is held by the ten biggest clonotypes. The intended sense of this specimen's treatment or condition label: allogeneic hematopoietic cell transplantation with graft depleted of TCRalphabeta T cells and CD19 B cells. The transplant recipients were children given TCRalphabeta/CD19-depleted allogeneic hematopoietic cell grafts.

In its sample, this clonotype was seen a few times. What this receptor recognizes is not known. Base qualities are missing; no much larger clone stands one base away. Material: PBMCs, mostly from graft donor cells, obtained 180 days after TCRalphabeta/CD19-depleted stem cell transplant. The TCR comes from a female patient aged 2 to 10 who had a stem cell transplant for congenital amegakaryocytic thrombocytopenia, so the T cells may come from the graft donor. The chain is assembled from TRBV18 and TRBJ2-7, with a tentative D call of TRBD1 or TRBD2, each matching 5 bases. The DNA sequence is as follows: TGTGCCAGCTCATCCGGGACCCCGGCCTACGAGCAGTACTTC. It codes for CASSSGTPAYEQYF. The full variable domain, completed from the reference TRBV18 and TRBJ2-7 proteins outside the CDR3, reads NAGVMQNPRHLVRRRGQEARLRCSPMKGHSHVYWYRQLPEEGLKFMVYLQKENIIDESGMPKERFSAEFPKEGPSILRIQQVVRGDSAAYFCASSSGTPAYEQYFGPGTRLTVT.